Listed below are T cell receptor beta chains from one sample, sequenced in a study of human T cells and chemical hapten exposure. One entry per CDR3 protein, called by TCRdb with MiXCR from the RACE reads. The profile shows 85,000 to 100,000 distinct CDR3 sequences, 25% to 35% of them singletons. The sequencing used whole blood, collected in connection with sensitization to the hapten diphenylcyclopropenone (DPC). These receptors were obtained from a man in his forties with alopecia areata. Some clones in this sample may be carry-over from other donors' samples. CDR3s include the opening cysteine and the closing phenylalanine or tryptophan. D genes are given only for firm matches. Size tells how often a clone was seen (once, few, many) or the class of an expanded clone, and some rows leave it out.

j_call clone_size v_call d_call cdr3_aa cdr3_nt
TRBJ1-2 . TRBV28 . CASSRTGTRRYGYNF TGTGCCAGCAGTAGAACAGGGACGAGACGCTATGGCTACAACTTC
TRBJ1-1 once TRBV2 TRBD1 CASSDRQGNTEAFF TGTGCCAGCAGTGATAGACAGGGGAACACTGAAGCTTTCTTT
TRBJ2-1 once TRBV6-2/TRBV6-3 . CASSYRGYDGGFF TGTGCCAGCAGTTACCGAGGGTACGACGGGGGGTTCTTC
TRBJ2-2 . TRBV20-1 . CSADPEGAGELFF TGCAGTGCGGACCCGGAGGGGGCCGGGGAGCTGTTTTTT
TRBJ1-1 once TRBV28 . CASSLPGIEAFF TGTGCCAGCAGTTTACCCGGGATTGAAGCTTTCTTT
TRBJ1-1 . TRBV6-1 . CASRTDRALRNTEAFF TGTGCCAGCAGGACAGACAGAGCTTTGAGGAACACTGAAGCTTTCTTT
TRBJ1-6 . TRBV7-9 TRBD1 CAGRDSINSPLHF TGTGCCGGTAGGGACAGTATAAATTCACCCCTCCACTTT
TRBJ1-1 . TRBV20-1 . CSARLWNTEAFF TGCAGTGCTAGATTGTGGAACACTGAAGCTTTCTTT
TRBJ2-1 few TRBV7-2 TRBD2 CASSSQAGLTYNEQFF TGTGCCAGCAGCTCCCAAGCGGGACTCACCTACAATGAGCAGTTCTTC
TRBJ1-1 few TRBV28 . CASSTLPGAGRTEAFF TGTGCCAGCAGTACTCTGCCAGGGGCGGGGCGCACTGAAGCTTTCTTT
TRBJ2-3 . TRBV12-3/TRBV12-4 . CASSDGGGGAQYF TGTGCCAGCAGTGACGGGGGTGGAGGTGCGCAGTATTTT
TRBJ2-7 few TRBV5-6 . CASRDGLPAGEQYF TGTGCCAGCCGCGACGGACTCCCGGCCGGCGAGCAGTACTTC
TRBJ2-3 . TRBV12-5 . CASGLSHTGFTDTQYF TGTGCTAGTGGTTTGTCCCACACAGGATTCACAGATACGCAGTATTTT
TRBJ2-1 few TRBV11-2 . CASSLYGGDSDEQFF TGTGCCAGCAGCTTATACGGCGGGGACAGCGATGAGCAGTTCTTC
TRBJ1-2 few TRBV4-3 TRBD1 CASSQTTGAGYGYTF TGCGCCAGCAGCCAGACGACAGGGGCTGGCTATGGCTACACCTTC
TRBJ2-3 . TRBV9 TRBD2 CASSAEGLGLADTQYF TGTGCCAGCAGCGCGGAGGGACTAGGGCTAGCAGATACGCAGTATTTT
TRBJ1-5 few TRBV3-1 . CASSAGAGVQPQHF TGTGCCAGCAGCGCCGGGGCAGGTGTTCAGCCCCAGCATTTT
TRBJ2-3 . TRBV12-3/TRBV12-4 . CASSSDPTDTQYF TGTGCCAGCAGTTCGGACCCCACAGATACGCAGTATTTT
TRBJ2-3 few TRBV5-6 . CASSVYGTWSDTQYF TGTGCCAGCAGCGTGTATGGGACTTGGTCAGATACGCAGTATTTT
TRBJ1-1 . TRBV29-1 . CSVARTVMNTEAFF TGCAGCGTTGCCCGGACAGTCATGAACACTGAAGCTTTCTTT
TRBJ2-7 once TRBV12-3/TRBV12-4 TRBD1 CASSLGTGGTYEQYF TGTGCCAGCAGTCTCGGGACAGGGGGAACCTACGAGCAGTACTTC
TRBJ2-2 many TRBV15 TRBD2 CATSKAGESTGELFF TGTGCCACCAGCAAGGCGGGAGAGAGCACCGGGGAGCTGTTTTTT
TRBJ2-2 . TRBV11-2 . CASSPIGAGELFF TGTGCCAGCAGCCCTATTGGCGCCGGGGAGCTGTTTTTT
TRBJ2-1 . TRBV11-2 . CASSLVEGELQSNEQFF TGTGCCAGCAGCTTAGTGGAAGGGGAATTGCAATCCAATGAGCAGTTCTTC
TRBJ2-7 few TRBV10-3 . CAISDPGAHSSEQYF TGTGCCATCAGTGACCCGGGGGCGCATTCGAGCGAGCAGTACTTC
TRBJ2-7 few TRBV5-1 . CASSSPQGYEQYF TGCGCCAGCAGCTCTCCCCAGGGTTACGAGCAGTACTTC
TRBJ2-7 . TRBV11-1 TRBD1 CASSLPGQGITSYEQYF TGTGCCAGCAGCTTACCCGGACAGGGTATCACATCCTACGAGCAGTACTTC
TRBJ2-7 few TRBV7-8 TRBD2 CASSPRAGLRYEQYF TGTGCCAGCAGCCCCCGAGCGGGACTACGCTACGAGCAGTACTTC
TRBJ1-5 . TRBV6-2/TRBV6-3 TRBD1 CASTQDRGRSQPQHF TGTGCCAGCACCCAAGACAGGGGTAGGAGTCAGCCCCAGCATTTT
TRBJ2-3 . TRBV9 TRBD2 CASSPVLAGWTDTQYF TGTGCCAGCAGCCCTGTCCTAGCGGGTTGGACAGATACGCAGTATTTT
TRBJ2-2 few TRBV6-5 TRBD2 CASSYARASGETGELFF TGTGCCAGCAGTTACGCCCGGGCTAGCGGGGAAACCGGGGAGCTGTTTTTT
TRBJ2-5 few TRBV30 . CAWAVSGDETQYF TGTGCCTGGGCCGTCTCAGGGGATGAGACCCAGTACTTC
TRBJ1-5 few TRBV20-1 TRBD1 CSASRRGTGSYSNQPQHF TGCAGTGCTTCCCGCCGGGGGACAGGAAGTTATAGCAATCAGCCCCAGCATTTT
TRBJ2-7 many TRBV28 . CASSLGREGVNEQYF TGTGCCAGCAGTCTAGGAAGGGAAGGGGTGAACGAGCAGTACTTC
TRBJ2-7 . TRBV30 . CAWSLTASSSYEQYF TGTGCCTGGAGTCTCACAGCTAGCTCCTCCTACGAGCAGTACTTC
TRBJ1-4 . TRBV6-5 . CASSSQSTTGAATNEKLFF TGTGCCAGCAGTTCACAATCAACGACAGGAGCAGCAACTAATGAAAAACTGTTTTTT
TRBJ2-4 few TRBV20-1 TRBD1 CSARDLGQLAKNIQYF TGCAGTGCTAGAGACCTGGGACAGCTAGCCAAAAACATTCAGTACTTC
TRBJ2-7 once TRBV20-1 TRBD2 CSAVVGRDSYEQYF TGCAGTGCTGTCGTAGGGAGGGACTCCTACGAGCAGTACTTC